The 2 T cell receptor beta chains reported below all come from one sample, sequenced in a study of T-cell memory formation after mild COVID-19. TCRdb re-called the 5' RACE reads through MiXCR, storing one row per CDR3 protein. The table includes hundreds of thousands of distinct CDR3 sequences, 18% detected once. Input material: PBMCs or a T cell subset sorted from them (not recorded which). These receptors were obtained from an adult woman who had mild COVID-19 (a few samples of this study predate the infection). Cell type and time point are not known.

This clonotype was counted between two and nine times. The chain uses TRBV4-1 and TRBJ2-7, with D perhaps matching TRBD1 (5 bases). V lost 1 base and J 3 bases, leaving 13 bases between the germline ends. The CDR3 is made up of 15 amino acids. Germline assignment: CDR1 MGHRA and CDR2 YSYEKL. CDR3 loop: CASSQAWQGYYEQYF. CDR3 in DNA: TGCGCCAGCAGCCAAGCGTGGCAGGGCTACTACGAGCAGTACTTC.

This clonotype showed up just a few times. This rearrangement joins TRBV24-1 to TRBJ2-3; D call uncertain. This CDR3 contains 15 residues. Trimming cost V 0 bases and J 4 bases, with 10 bases left between them. The germline V gene encodes CDR1 KGHDR and CDR2 SFDVKD. CDR3 in DNA: TGTGCCACCAGTGATTTGGGAACTATTTCAGATACGCAGTATTTT. Protein product: CATSDLGTISDTQYF.